The clone carrying this T cell receptor delta chain is medium-sized in the sample. These data originate in a study of gamma-delta chains in newborns, infants, children. On the study more broadly: Polyclonal expansion of innate γδ T cells after birth follows microbial exposure.

TCRdb re-processed the reads using CATT. The table lists 10,000 to 13,000 delta-chain clones, about 8.2% of them singletons. Germline assignment: CDR1 GEAIGNYY and CDR2 EKD. CDR3 length equals 22 residues. V shed 0 bases, J shed 0 bases, and the junction held 21 bases outside the gene matches. V usage is TRDV2 and J usage is TRDJ1, with 10 bases identical to TRDD3. The sample taken for sequencing was blood. The sequence derives from a child who was a newborn, infant or young child, either healthy, febrile or measles-vaccinated (not recorded which). CDR3 coding DNA: TGTGCCTGTGACACCGTCACTGGGGGATCGCTGGCGCTACGGTTGTACACCGATAAACTCATCTTT. Amino acids: CACDTVTGGSLALRLYTDKLIF.